The 7 T cell receptor beta chains in this list originate from one sample, sequenced in a study of vaccination and CD4 T cells after COVID-19. Each CDR3 protein is one row after TCRdb ran MiXCR on the PCR reads. The profile shows around 37,000 distinct CDR3 sequences, 36% of them singletons. Documented time point: late sampling 161 to 241 days after vaccination in a few convalescent patients. The specimen comprised CD4+ T cells from blood, sampled about 7 months after SARS-CoV-2 vaccination. These receptor sequences come from a human donor who had recovered from COVID-19.

The rearrangement links TRBV11-1 to TRBJ2-1, with 14 bases fitting TRBD2. The length of the CDR3 is 16 residues. Losses at the gene ends were 6 bases for V and 8 bases for J; bases not matched to a gene: 9. Germline lookup yields CDR1 SGHAT and CDR2 FQDESV (reference sequence). The CDR3: CASSAGLAGGIDEQFF. CDR3 nucleotides: TGTGCCAGCAGTGCCGGACTAGCGGGAGGCATCGATGAGCAGTTCTTC.

V is TRBV5-8 and J is TRBJ2-5; D not resolved. Deletions cut 2 bases from V and 5 bases from J, with 10 bases between. The CDR3 has 13 residues. CDR1 SGHTS and CDR2 YDEGEE come from the germline V gene. The CDR3 loop is CASSFSGLETQYF. The CDR3 bases are TGTGCCAGCAGCTTCTCCGGCTTGGAGACCCAGTACTTC.

This clonotype turned up a few times. The CDR3 loop reads CASSESRTGANEQFF. The CDR3 DNA follows: TGTGCCAGCAGTGAAAGTAGGACAGGGGCCAATGAGCAGTTCTTC. The chain links TRBV6-4 to TRBJ2-1; 9 bases are a match to TRBD1. This CDR3 comprises 15 residues. In germline, CDR1 is MRHNA, CDR2 SNTAGT. The V segment lost 3 bases and the J segment 6 bases; nucleotides outside the gene matches: 6.

This clonotype came up a few times. The V and J genes are TRBV20-1 and TRBJ2-1, with 8 bases matching TRBD2. Germline V CDR1 and CDR2: DFQATT, SNEGSKA (reference sequence). The V and J ends lost 0 bases and 0 bases, in that order; junction bases with no gene match: 4. The CDR3 sequence is 16 residues long. DNA for the CDR3: TGCAGTGCTAGAGATCCCAGCGGGAGCTCCTACAATGAGCAGTTCTTC. Its protein product is CSARDPSGSSYNEQFF.

This chain joins TRBV20-1 and TRBJ1-2; unclear D gene. The CDR3 runs to 11 residues. The V gene lost 3 bases and the J gene lost 10 bases, with 12 bases spanning the gap. Germline CDR1 reads DFQATT; CDR2 reads SNEGSKA (reference sequence). CDR3 nucleotide sequence: TGCAGTGCTAGTTCGGGAGACACCTACACCTTC. As protein: CSASSGDTYTF.

By sample fraction, this clonotype is medium-sized. The rearrangement joins TRBV7-9 to TRBJ1-5; D is possibly TRBD1 (5 bases). Germline assignment: CDR1 SEHNR and CDR2 FQNEAQ (reference sequence). Trimming cost V 5 bases and J 2 bases, with 13 bases left between them. This CDR3 is 15 amino acids long. CDR3 DNA: TGTGCCAGCAGCACATCAGGGTCCGGCAATCAGCCCCAGCATTTT. This translates into CASSTSGSGNQPQHF.

The chain has TRBV29-1 and TRBJ2-1; no firm D call. The germline V gene has CDR1 SQVTM and CDR2 ANQGSEA. The CDR3 length is 12 residues. Trimming removed 7 bases at V and 5 bases at J, with 12 bases between. The CDR3 DNA reads as TGCAGCGCAGACCGGTCAAACAATGAGCAGTTCTTC. This sequence encodes CSADRSNNEQFF.